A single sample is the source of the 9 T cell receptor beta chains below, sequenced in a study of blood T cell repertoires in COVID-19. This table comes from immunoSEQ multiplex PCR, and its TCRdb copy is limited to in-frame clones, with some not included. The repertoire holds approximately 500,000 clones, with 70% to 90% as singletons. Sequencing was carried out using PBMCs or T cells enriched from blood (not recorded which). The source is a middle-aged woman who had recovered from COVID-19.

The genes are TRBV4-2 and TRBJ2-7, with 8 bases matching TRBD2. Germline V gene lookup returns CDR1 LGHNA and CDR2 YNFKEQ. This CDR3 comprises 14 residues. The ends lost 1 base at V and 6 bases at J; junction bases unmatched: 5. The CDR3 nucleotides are TGTGCCAGCAGCCAAGTCGGGGGGGTTGGCGAGCAGTACTTC. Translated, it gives CASSQVGGVGEQYF.

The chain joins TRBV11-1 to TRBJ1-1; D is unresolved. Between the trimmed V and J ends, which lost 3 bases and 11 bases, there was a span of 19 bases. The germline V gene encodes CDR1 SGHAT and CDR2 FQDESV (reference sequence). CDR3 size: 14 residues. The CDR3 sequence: CASSFTQGAGSAFF. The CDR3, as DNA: TGTGCCAGCAGCTTTACCCAAGGTGCCGGGTCCGCTTTCTTT.

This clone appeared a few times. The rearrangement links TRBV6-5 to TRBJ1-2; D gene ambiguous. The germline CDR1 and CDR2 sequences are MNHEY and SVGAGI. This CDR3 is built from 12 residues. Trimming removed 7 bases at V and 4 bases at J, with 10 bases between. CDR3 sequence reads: CASMGGGYGYTF. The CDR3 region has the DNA TGTGCCAGCATGGGAGGCGGCTATGGCTACACCTTC.

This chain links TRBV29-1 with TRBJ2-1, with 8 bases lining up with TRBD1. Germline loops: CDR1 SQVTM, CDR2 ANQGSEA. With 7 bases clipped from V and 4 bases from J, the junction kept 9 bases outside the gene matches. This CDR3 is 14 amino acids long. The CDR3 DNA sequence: TGCAGCGCTGTCGACAGGGGTACGTACAATGAGCAGTTCTTC. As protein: CSAVDRGTYNEQFF.

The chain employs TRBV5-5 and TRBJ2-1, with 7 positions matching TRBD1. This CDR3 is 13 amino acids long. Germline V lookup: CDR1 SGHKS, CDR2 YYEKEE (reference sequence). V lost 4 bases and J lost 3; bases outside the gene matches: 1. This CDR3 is CASSPGGYNEQFF. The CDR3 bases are TGTGCCAGCAGCCCAGGGGGCTACAATGAGCAGTTCTTC. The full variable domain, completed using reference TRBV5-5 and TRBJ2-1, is DAGVTQSPTHLIKTRGQQVTLRCSPISGHKSVSWYQQVLGQGPQFIFQYYEKEERGRGNFPDRFSARQFPNYSSELNVNALLLGDSALYLCASSPGGYNEQFFGPGTRLTVL.

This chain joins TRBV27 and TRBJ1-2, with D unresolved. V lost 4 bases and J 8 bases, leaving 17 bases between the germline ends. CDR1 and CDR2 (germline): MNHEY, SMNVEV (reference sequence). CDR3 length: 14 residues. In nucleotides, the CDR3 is TGTGCCAGCAGTTCCTTCTCCGGGGAAGACGGCTACACCTTC. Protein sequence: CASSSFSGEDGYTF.

CDR3 DNA sequence: TGCGCCAGCAGGGTAGGGGACAGTGCTACCGGGGAGCTGTTTTTT. Protein product: CASRVGDSATGELFF. The chain uses TRBV5-1 and TRBJ2-2; 7 bases are shared with TRBD1. This CDR3 region has 15 residues. Germline CDR1 is SGHRS and CDR2 is YFSETQ. The trim removed 5 bases at V and 5 bases at J, leaving 9 bases unmatched.

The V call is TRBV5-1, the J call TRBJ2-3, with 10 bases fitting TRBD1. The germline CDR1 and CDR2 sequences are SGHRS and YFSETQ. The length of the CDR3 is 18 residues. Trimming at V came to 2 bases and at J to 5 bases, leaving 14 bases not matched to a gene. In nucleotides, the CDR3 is TGCGCCAGCAGCTTTACGGCCCCGGGACAGGGGAAAATAGATACGCAGTATTTT. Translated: CASSFTAPGQGKIDTQYF. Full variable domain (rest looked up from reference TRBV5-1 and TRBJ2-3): KAGVTQTPRYLIKTRGQQVTLSCSPISGHRSVSWYQQTPGQGLQFLFEYFSETQRNKGNFPGRFSGRQFSNSRSEMNVSTLELGDSALYLCASSFTAPGQGKIDTQYFGPGTRLTVL.

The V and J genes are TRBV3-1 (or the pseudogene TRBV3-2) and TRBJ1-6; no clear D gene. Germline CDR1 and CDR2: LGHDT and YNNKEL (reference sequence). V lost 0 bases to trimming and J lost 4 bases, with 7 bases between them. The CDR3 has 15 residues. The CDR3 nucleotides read TGTGCCAGCAGCCAAGAAGGAGGTTATAATTCACCCCTCCACTTT. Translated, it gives CASSQEGGYNSPLHF.